The 5 T cell receptor beta chains given below trace back to one sample, sequenced in a study of early T cells in non-severe SARS-CoV-2 infection. TCRdb redid the calling of the 5' RACE reads with MiXCR, one entry per CDR3 protein. The data show 35,000 to 40,000 distinct CDR3 sequences, with approximately 6.3% seen just once and 20% to 30% held by the top ten. Sequencing input: whole blood. The receptors shown here come from an adult who was a healthcare worker with PCR-confirmed SARS-CoV-2 infection or an uninfected control (not recorded which).

This clonotype was seen many times. The genes are TRBV28 and TRBJ1-5; possibly TRBD1 for D (6 bases). This CDR3 contains 16 residues. Germline CDR1 reads MDHEN; CDR2 reads SYDVKM. V lost 8 bases and J 3 bases, leaving 20 bases between the germline ends. The CDR3 DNA reads TGTGCCAGCGGGGACTTGGCGTACAGGGACAATCAGCCCCAGCATTTT. Translating gives CASGDLAYRDNQPQHF.

Many counts were recorded for this clonotype. V usage is TRBV27 and J usage is TRBJ1-1; D is ambiguous. From germline, CDR1 is MNHEY and CDR2 SMNVEV (reference sequence). CDR3 size: 13 residues. V was pared by 3 bases and J by 0 bases, with 5 bases between. Here the CDR3 reads CASSFSMNTEAFF. CDR3 bases: TGTGCCAGCAGTTTTTCCATGAACACTGAAGCTTTCTTT.

The chain has TRBV27 and TRBJ2-3, with D perhaps TRBD1 (6 bases). Per the germline V gene, CDR1 is MNHEY and CDR2 is SMNVEV (reference sequence). This CDR3 comprises 15 residues. The V end lost 2 bases, the J end lost 5 bases, and 14 bases lay between the germline ends. CDR3: CASSLDPGGEDTQYF. The CDR3 nucleotides read TGTGCCAGCAGTTTAGATCCTGGGGGCGAAGATACGCAGTATTTT.

This clonotype showed up many times. The CDR3 protein is CASSLLAGGAGELFF. CDR3 nucleotide sequence: TGTGCCAGCAGCTTATTAGCGGGAGGAGCCGGGGAGCTGTTTTTT. The J gene is TRBJ2-2, the V gene TRBV7-8; 10 bases match TRBD2. The germline V gene has CDR1 SGHVS and CDR2 FQNEAQ. Losses at the gene ends were 2 bases for V and 6 bases for J; bases not matched to a gene: 3. The CDR3 spans 15 residues.

Ten or more counts support this clonotype. The V call is TRBV20-1, the J call TRBJ2-7, with TRBD2 identical over 7 bases. CDR1 DFQATT and CDR2 SNEGSKA come from the germline V gene (reference sequence). The CDR3 covers 14 residues. Trimming at V came to 3 bases and at J to 3 bases, leaving 8 bases not matched to a gene. The CDR3 DNA is TGCAGTGCTAGTGCGCCGCGGGAGAACTACGAGCAGTACTTC. It codes for CSASAPRENYEQYF.